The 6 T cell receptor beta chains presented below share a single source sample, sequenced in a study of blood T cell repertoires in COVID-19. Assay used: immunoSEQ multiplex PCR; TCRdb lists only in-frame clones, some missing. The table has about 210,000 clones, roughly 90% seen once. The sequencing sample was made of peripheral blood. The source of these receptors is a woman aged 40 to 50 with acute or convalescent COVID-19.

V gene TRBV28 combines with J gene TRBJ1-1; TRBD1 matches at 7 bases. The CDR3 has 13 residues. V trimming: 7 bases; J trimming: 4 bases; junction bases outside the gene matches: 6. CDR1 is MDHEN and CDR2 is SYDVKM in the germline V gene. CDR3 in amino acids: CASKVQGGTEAFF. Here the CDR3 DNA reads TGTGCCAGCAAGGTCCAGGGGGGCACTGAAGCTTTCTTT.

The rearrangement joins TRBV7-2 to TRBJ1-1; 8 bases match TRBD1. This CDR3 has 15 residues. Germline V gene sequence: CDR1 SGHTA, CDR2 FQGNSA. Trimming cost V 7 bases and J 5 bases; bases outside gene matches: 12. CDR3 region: CASTLTGDWNTEAFF. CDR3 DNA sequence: TGTGCCAGCACCCTGACAGGGGATTGGAATACTGAAGCTTTCTTT. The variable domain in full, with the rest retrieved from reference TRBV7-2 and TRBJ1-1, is GAGVSQSPSNKVTEKGKDVELRCDPISGHTALYWYRQSLGQGLEFLIYFQGNSAPDKSGLPSDRFSAERTGGSVSTLTIQRTQQEDSAVYLCASTLTGDWNTEAFFGQGTRLTVV.

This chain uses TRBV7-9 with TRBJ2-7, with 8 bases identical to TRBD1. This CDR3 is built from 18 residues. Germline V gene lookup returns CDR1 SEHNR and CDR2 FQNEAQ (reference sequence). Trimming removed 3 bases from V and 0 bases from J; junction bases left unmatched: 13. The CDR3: CASSLDREELQGSYEQYV. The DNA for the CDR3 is TGTGCCAGCAGCTTGGACAGGGAAGAGCTCCAGGGCTCCTACGAGCAGTACGTC.

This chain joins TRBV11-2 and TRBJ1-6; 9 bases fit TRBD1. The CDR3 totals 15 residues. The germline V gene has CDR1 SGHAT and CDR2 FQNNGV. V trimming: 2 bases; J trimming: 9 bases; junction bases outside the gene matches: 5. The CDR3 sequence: CASSLWTGAGSPLHF. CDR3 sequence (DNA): TGTGCCAGCAGCTTATGGACAGGGGCCGGTTCACCCCTCCACTTT.

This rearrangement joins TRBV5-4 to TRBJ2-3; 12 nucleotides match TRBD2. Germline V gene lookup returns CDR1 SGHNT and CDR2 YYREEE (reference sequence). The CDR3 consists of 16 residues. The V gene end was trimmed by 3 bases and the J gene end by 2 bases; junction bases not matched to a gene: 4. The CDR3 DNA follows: TGTGCCAGCAGCTACCGACTAGCGGGGGACACAGATACGCAGTATTTT. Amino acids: CASSYRLAGDTDTQYF.

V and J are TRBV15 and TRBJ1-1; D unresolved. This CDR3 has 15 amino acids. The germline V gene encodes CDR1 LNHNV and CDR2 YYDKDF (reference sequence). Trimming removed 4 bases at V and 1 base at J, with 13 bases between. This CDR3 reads CATSIWRKTNTEAFF. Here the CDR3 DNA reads TGTGCCACCAGCATATGGCGGAAAACGAACACTGAAGCTTTCTTT.